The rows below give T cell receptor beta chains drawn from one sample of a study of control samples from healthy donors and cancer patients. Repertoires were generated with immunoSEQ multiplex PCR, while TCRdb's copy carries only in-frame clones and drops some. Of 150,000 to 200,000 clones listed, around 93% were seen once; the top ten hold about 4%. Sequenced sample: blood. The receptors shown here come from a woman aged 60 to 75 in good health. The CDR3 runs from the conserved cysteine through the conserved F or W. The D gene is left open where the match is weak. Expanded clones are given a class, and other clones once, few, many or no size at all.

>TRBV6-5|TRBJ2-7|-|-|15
TGTGCCAGCAGTTACTCGATCACGCGGGGCTACGAGCAGTACTTC
CASSYSITRGYEQYF
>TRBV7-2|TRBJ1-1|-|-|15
TGTGCCAGCAGCTTATTACGGTTTTATCACACTGAAGCTTTCTTT
CASSLLRFYHTEAFF
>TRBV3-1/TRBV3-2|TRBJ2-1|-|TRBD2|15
TGTGCCAGCAGTCCCCTAGCGGGGGGTTACAATGAGCAGTTCTTC
CASSPLAGGYNEQFF
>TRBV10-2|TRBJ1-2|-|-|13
TGCGCCAGCAGGGTGACAGCAAACTATGGCTACACCTTC
CASRVTANYGYTF
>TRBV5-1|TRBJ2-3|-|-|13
TGCGCCAGCAGCTTGAGCGGAACAGATACGCAGTATTTT
CASSLSGTDTQYF
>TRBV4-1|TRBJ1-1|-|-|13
TGCGCCAGCAGCCACCCCTCGGGCAGTGAAGCTTTCTTT
CASSHPSGSEAFF
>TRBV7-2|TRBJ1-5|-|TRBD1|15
TGTGCCAGCAGCCTAACCGGGACAGGGACTCAGCCCCAGCATTTT
CASSLTGTGTQPQHF
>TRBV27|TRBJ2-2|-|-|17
TGTGCCAGCAAGGACAACATGAGAACTTCTCTCCCCGGGGAGCTGTTTTTT
CASKDNMRTSLPGELFF
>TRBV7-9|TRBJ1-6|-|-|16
TGTGCCAGCAGCTTATCTGGAGGTCGGAATAATTCACCCCTCCACTTT
CASSLSGGRNNSPLHF
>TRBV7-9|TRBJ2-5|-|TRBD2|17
TGTGCCAGCAGCCCCCACCGAGCGGGGAACCGACAAGAGACCCAGTACTTC
CASSPHRAGNRQETQYF
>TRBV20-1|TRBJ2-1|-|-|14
TGCAGTGCTAGTTTCTCGAGGGGATACAATGAGCAGTTCTTC
CSASFSRGYNEQFF
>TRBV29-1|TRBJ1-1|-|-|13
TGCAGCTCCTCGGGGGGAATCGGCACTGAAGCTTTCTTT
CSSSGGIGTEAFF
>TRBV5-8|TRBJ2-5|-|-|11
TGTGCCAGCAGCTTGGCCACAAGTCCCCACTTC
CASSLATSPHF
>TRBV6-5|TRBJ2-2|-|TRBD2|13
TGTGCCAGCAGCAACGGGGGGTCCGGGGAGCTGTTTTTT
CASSNGGSGELFF
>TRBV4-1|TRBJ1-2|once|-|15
TGCGCCAGCAGCCAGGAGACAGCTACTAACTATGGCTACACCTTC
CASSQETATNYGYTF
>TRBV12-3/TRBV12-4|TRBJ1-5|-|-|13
TGTGCCAGCAGTTTGGGAATAAATCAGCCCCAGCATTTT
CASSLGINQPQHF
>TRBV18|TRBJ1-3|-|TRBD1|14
TGTGCCAGCTCCCAGGGACAGGAGAGAAACACCATATATTTT
CASSQGQERNTIYF
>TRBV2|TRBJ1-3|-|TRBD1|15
TGTGCCAGCAGTAGAGACAGGGCGGGAGGAAACACCATATATTTT
CASSRDRAGGNTIYF
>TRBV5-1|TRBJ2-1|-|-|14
TGCGCCAGCAGCTTGGGGTCCGTCCTCGGTGAGCAGTTCTTC
CASSLGSVLGEQFF
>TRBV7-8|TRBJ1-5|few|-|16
TGTGCCAGCAGCTCGAAACCGGGCCCTGGGACGGTGCCCCAGCATTTT
CASSSKPGPGTVPQHF
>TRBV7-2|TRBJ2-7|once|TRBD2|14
TGTGCCAGCAGCTTTACGGGGGGGTACTACGAGCAGTACTTC
CASSFTGGYYEQYF
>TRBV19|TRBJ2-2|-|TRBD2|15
TGTGCCAGTAGTATCCAAGCGGGGCACACCGGGGAGCTGTTTTTT
CASSIQAGHTGELFF
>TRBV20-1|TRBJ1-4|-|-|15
TGCAGTGCTAGTGGGGGAAGGGCAACTAATGAAAAACTGTTTTTT
CSASGGRATNEKLFF
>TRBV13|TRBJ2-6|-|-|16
TGTGCCAGCAGCTACCCCCAGGGCGCTGGGGCCAACGTCCTGACTTTC
CASSYPQGAGANVLTF
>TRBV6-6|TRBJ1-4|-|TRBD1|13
TGTGCCGGACAGACAGGGGAAAATGAAAAACTGTTTTTT
CAGQTGENEKLFF
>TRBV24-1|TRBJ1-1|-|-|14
TGTGCCACCAGTGCGGGCGGGGGCAACACTGAAGCTTTCTTT
CATSAGGGNTEAFF
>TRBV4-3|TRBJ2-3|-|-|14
TGCGCCAGCAGCCAAGATAGGCTCACAGATACGCAGTATTTT
CASSQDRLTDTQYF
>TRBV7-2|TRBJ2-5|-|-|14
TGTGCCAGCAGCCTCGCCGGGACCGGGGAGACCCAGTACTTC
CASSLAGTGETQYF
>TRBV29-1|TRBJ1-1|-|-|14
TGCAGCGTTGAAGAGCCAGGGATGAACACTGAAGCTTTCTTT
CSVEEPGMNTEAFF
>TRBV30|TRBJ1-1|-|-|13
TGTACCTCAGACATAGGGTACGGGACTGAAGCTTTCTTT
CTSDIGYGTEAFF
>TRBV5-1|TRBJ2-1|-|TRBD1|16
TGCGCCAGCAGCTCGCAGGGGGCAGGGGTCTACAATGAGCAGTTCTTC
CASSSQGAGVYNEQFF
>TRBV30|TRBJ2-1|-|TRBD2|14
TGTGCCTGGAGGGGACTAGCGGGGGGGCAAGCGAAGTTCTTC
CAWRGLAGGQAKFF
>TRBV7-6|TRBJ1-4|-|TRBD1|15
TGTGCCAGCAGCTTCGGGACAGGGGGGAATGAAAAACTGTTTTTT
CASSFGTGGNEKLFF
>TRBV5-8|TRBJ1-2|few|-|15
TGTGCCAGCAGCTTGGGTCCGGGACACAACTATGGCTACACCTTC
CASSLGPGHNYGYTF
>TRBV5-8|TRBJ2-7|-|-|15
TGTGCCAGCAGCCCCATTTCTGGGGGCTCCTACGAGCAGTACTTC
CASSPISGGSYEQYF
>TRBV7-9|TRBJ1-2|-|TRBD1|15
TGTGCCAGCAGCCTAGGGGGACAGGGAGCTTATGGCTACACCTTC
CASSLGGQGAYGYTF
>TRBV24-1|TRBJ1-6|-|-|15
TGTGCCACCAGTGATTTCGGCAGGGCTAATTCACCCCTCCACTTT
CATSDFGRANSPLHF
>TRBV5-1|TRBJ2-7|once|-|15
TGCGCCAGCAGCTTGGGTCAGGCCTACTCCTACGAGCAGTACTTC
CASSLGQAYSYEQYF
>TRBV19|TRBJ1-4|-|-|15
TGTGCCAGTACCTCCTCGGGTGGACGTAATGAAAAACTGTTTTTT
CASTSSGGRNEKLFF
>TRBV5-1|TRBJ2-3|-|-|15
TGCGCCAGCAGCTTGGACTCCCCAAACACAGATACGCAGTATTTT
CASSLDSPNTDTQYF
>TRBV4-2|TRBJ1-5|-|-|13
TGTGCCAGCAGCCAAGAAACGGGGGGTCCCCAGCATTTT
CASSQETGGPQHF
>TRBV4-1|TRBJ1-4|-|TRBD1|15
TGCGCCAGCAGCCAACCAGACAGGGATAATGAAAAACTGTTTTTT
CASSQPDRDNEKLFF
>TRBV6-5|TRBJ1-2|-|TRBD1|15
TGTGCCAGCAGTTACTCAACGACAGGGCGTAATGGCTACACCTTC
CASSYSTTGRNGYTF